Listed below are T cell receptor beta chains from one sample, sequenced in a study of cytomegalovirus exposure and HLA in healthy donors. Repertoires were generated with immunoSEQ multiplex PCR, while TCRdb's copy carries only in-frame clones and drops some. The table lists 40,000 or so clones, about 72% of them singletons. Sequencing was carried out using PBMCs. Receptors originate from a woman younger than 45 in good health and CMV-seropositive. The CDR3 runs from the conserved cysteine through the conserved F or W. The D gene is left open where the match is weak. Expanded clones are given a class, and other clones once, few, many or no size at all.

D: -
size: few
J: TRBJ2-1
V: TRBV27
DNA: TGTGCCAGCAGTTTGTTCGGCTCCTACAATGAGCAGTTCTTC
CDR3: CASSLFGSYNEQFF

D: -
size: -
J: TRBJ2-7
V: TRBV10-1
DNA: TGCGCCAGCAGCCCAGGAGGGCAACCCTACGAGCAGTACTTC
CDR3: CASSPGGQPYEQYF

D: -
size: -
J: TRBJ1-4
V: TRBV7-9
DNA: TGTGCCAGCAGCCAACCCGGACAGATAAACGAAAAACTGTTTTTT
CDR3: CASSQPGQINEKLFF

D: -
size: -
J: TRBJ2-3
V: TRBV6-5
DNA: TGTGCCAGTAGGGTAGGACTTAGCACAGATACGCAGTATTTT
CDR3: CASRVGLSTDTQYF

D: -
size: -
J: TRBJ1-3
V: TRBV5-4
DNA: TGTGCCAGCAGCTTGACTGCGGGAAACACCATATATTTT
CDR3: CASSLTAGNTIYF

D: -
size: -
J: TRBJ1-1
V: TRBV2
DNA: TGTGCCAGCAGGGAAGAACAGGCCATGAACACTGAAGCTTTCTTT
CDR3: CASREEQAMNTEAFF

D: -
size: -
J: TRBJ1-3
V: TRBV18
DNA: TGTGCCAGCTCACCACAAGGGGCCCCTGGAAACACCATATATTTT
CDR3: CASSPQGAPGNTIYF

D: TRBD1
size: -
J: TRBJ1-2
V: TRBV7-2
DNA: TGTGCCAGCAGCTTATGGGCAAACAGGGGAGGTGATGGCTACACCTTC
CDR3: CASSLWANRGGDGYTF

D: TRBD1
size: -
J: TRBJ1-2
V: TRBV7-9
DNA: TGTGCCAGCAGCTCACAGGGGGCGCATGACTATGGCTACACCTTC
CDR3: CASSSQGAHDYGYTF

D: -
size: -
J: TRBJ1-4
V: TRBV15
DNA: TGTGCCACCAGCAGAGATATAGGCACCAGGCTCGGAAAACTGTTTTTT
CDR3: CATSRDIGTRLGKLFF

D: TRBD2
size: -
J: TRBJ2-1
V: TRBV5-6
DNA: TGTGCCAGCAGCATGCTAGCGGGGGGCTCGGAGCAGTTCTTC
CDR3: CASSMLAGGSEQFF

D: -
size: -
J: TRBJ1-2
V: TRBV5-6
DNA: TGTGCCAGCAGTCCTAGACGGAAATCCCTTTCCTATGGCTACACCTTC
CDR3: CASSPRRKSLSYGYTF

D: TRBD1
size: -
J: TRBJ1-1
V: TRBV19
DNA: TGTGCCAGTAGTATACCCCGTTATCAGGGGGCGGTGAACACTGAAGCTTTCTTT
CDR3: CASSIPRYQGAVNTEAFF

D: TRBD1
size: -
J: TRBJ2-3
V: TRBV6-4
DNA: TGTGCCAGCAGTGACTCGACAGGGGGAGATACGCAGTATTTT
CDR3: CASSDSTGGDTQYF

D: -
size: -
J: TRBJ1-2
V: TRBV19
DNA: TGTGCCAGTAGTATAGATCAGAGGGATGGCTACACCTTC
CDR3: CASSIDQRDGYTF

D: -
size: -
J: TRBJ2-5
V: TRBV2
DNA: TGTGCCAGCAAAGGAGACTCCCCAGAGACCCAGTACTTC
CDR3: CASKGDSPETQYF

D: TRBD1
size: -
J: TRBJ1-6
V: TRBV9
DNA: TGTGCCAGCAGCGCTCCGGGACAGGGTTATTCACCCCTCCACTTT
CDR3: CASSAPGQGYSPLHF

D: -
size: -
J: TRBJ2-3
V: TRBV5-1
DNA: TGCGCCAGCAGCCATCGGGGAGCTAGCACAGATACGCAGTATTTT
CDR3: CASSHRGASTDTQYF

D: TRBD2
size: -
J: TRBJ2-1
V: TRBV6-5
DNA: TGTGCCAGCAGCACTCTCGCGGGGGAGTACAATGAGCAGTTCTTC
CDR3: CASSTLAGEYNEQFF

D: -
size: -
J: TRBJ2-4
V: TRBV5-4
DNA: TGTGCCAGCAGCGTACAGGGGACTAAAAACATTCAGTACTTC
CDR3: CASSVQGTKNIQYF

D: TRBD2
size: -
J: TRBJ2-5
V: TRBV11-2
DNA: TGTGCCAGCAGCTTTCTAGCGGGGGAAGAGACCCAGTACTTC
CDR3: CASSFLAGEETQYF

D: -
size: -
J: TRBJ2-3
V: TRBV6-1
DNA: TGTGCCAGCGGTGAAGAGGGGACAGATACGCAGTATTTT
CDR3: CASGEEGTDTQYF

D: TRBD2
size: -
J: TRBJ2-1
V: TRBV5-1
DNA: TGCGCCAGCAGCTTGAGGCTAGCGGGGGAGCAGTTCTTC
CDR3: CASSLRLAGEQFF

D: -
size: -
J: TRBJ1-4
V: TRBV5-6
DNA: TGTGCCAGCACGGGCGGGGCAGAACCTAATGAAAAACTGTTTTTT
CDR3: CASTGGAEPNEKLFF

D: -
size: -
J: TRBJ1-5
V: TRBV7-8
DNA: TGTGCCAGCAGCTTAATCACAGGGAATCAGCCCCAGCATTTT
CDR3: CASSLITGNQPQHF

D: TRBD1
size: few
J: TRBJ1-4
V: TRBV5-4
DNA: TGTGCCAGCAGCCTAGACAGGGGGACGGAAAAACTGTTTTTT
CDR3: CASSLDRGTEKLFF

D: -
size: -
J: TRBJ2-1
V: TRBV6-1
DNA: TGTGCCAGCAGTCGGCAGGCCACAGGCGGTGAGCAGTTCTTC
CDR3: CASSRQATGGEQFF

D: TRBD2
size: -
J: TRBJ2-7
V: TRBV28
DNA: TGTGCCAGCAGTTCGCTAGCGGGGGCCTACGAGCAGTACTTC
CDR3: CASSSLAGAYEQYF

D: TRBD2
size: -
J: TRBJ2-5
V: TRBV11-2
DNA: TGTGCCAGCAGCTTACGGGCTATGGGCGGGAGCGCACAAGAGACCCAGTACTTC
CDR3: CASSLRAMGGSAQETQYF

D: TRBD1
size: -
J: TRBJ1-2
V: TRBV19
DNA: TGTGCCAGTAGTCCTGAAGACAGGGGTTGGAGCTACACCTTC
CDR3: CASSPEDRGWSYTF

D: TRBD2
size: -
J: TRBJ2-1
V: TRBV27
DNA: TGTGCCAGCAGTTCCGCCGGGACTAGGGACTACAATGAGCAGTTCTTC
CDR3: CASSSAGTRDYNEQFF

D: -
size: -
J: TRBJ1-1
V: TRBV14
DNA: TGTGCCAGCAGCCAAGGCCGAGACACTGAAGCTTTCTTT
CDR3: CASSQGRDTEAFF

D: -
size: -
J: TRBJ1-1
V: TRBV6-5
DNA: TGTGCCAGCAGTTACTCTGCGGGGGGAACTGAAGCTTTCTTT
CDR3: CASSYSAGGTEAFF

D: TRBD1
size: -
J: TRBJ1-6
V: TRBV19
DNA: TGTGCCAGTAGTTTGGGACAGCGCTCCTATAATTCACCCCTCCACTTT
CDR3: CASSLGQRSYNSPLHF

D: -
size: -
J: TRBJ2-1
V: TRBV27
DNA: TGTGCCAGCAGGGCCCTGGACAGAGTCTACAATGAGCAGTTCTTC
CDR3: CASRALDRVYNEQFF

D: -
size: few
J: TRBJ2-1
V: TRBV2
DNA: TGTGCCAGCAGTCGTCAGGGCAATGAGCAGTTCTTC
CDR3: CASSRQGNEQFF

D: TRBD2
size: -
J: TRBJ2-7
V: TRBV5-4
DNA: TGTGCCAGCAGACCGGGACTAGCGTGCGAGCAGTACTTC
CDR3: CASRPGLACEQYF

D: TRBD1
size: -
J: TRBJ1-6
V: TRBV30
DNA: TGTGCCTGGAAAAGGGGGCCGGGACCCCTCCACTTT
CDR3: CAWKRGPGPLHF

D: TRBD1
size: -
J: TRBJ2-4
V: TRBV2
DNA: TGTGCCAGCAGTGAAGTCCGACAGGGTCGAGGGGCCAAAAACATTCAGTACTTC
CDR3: CASSEVRQGRGAKNIQYF

D: -
size: -
J: TRBJ1-3
V: TRBV6-5
DNA: TGTGCCAGCAGTTACGTCGGGCAGGGGAGAAACACCATATATTTT
CDR3: CASSYVGQGRNTIYF

D: TRBD2
size: -
J: TRBJ2-2
V: TRBV28
DNA: TGTGCCAGCACCATTAGCGGGAGGGTCACCGGGGAGCTGTTTTTT
CDR3: CASTISGRVTGELFF

D: TRBD2
size: -
J: TRBJ2-1
V: TRBV19
DNA: TGTGCCAGTAGCGTGGGACTAGCGGGAGAATTAAATGAGCAGTTCTTC
CDR3: CASSVGLAGELNEQFF

D: -
size: -
J: TRBJ1-1
V: TRBV4-1
DNA: TGCGCCAGCAGCCAAGGTGAGAGCGGGAACACTGAAGCTTTCTTT
CDR3: CASSQGESGNTEAFF

D: TRBD1
size: -
J: TRBJ1-6
V: TRBV30
DNA: TGTGCCTGGAGTGAAGGACAGGGACCTAATTCACCCCTCCACTTT
CDR3: CAWSEGQGPNSPLHF

D: -
size: -
J: TRBJ1-3
V: TRBV19
DNA: TGTGCCAGTAGTCCACAGGGACCAGGAGTGTACACCATATATTTT
CDR3: CASSPQGPGVYTIYF

D: -
size: -
J: TRBJ1-5
V: TRBV5-5
DNA: TGTGCCAGCAGCTTGGAAGGAGGTTATAGCAATCAGCCCCAGCATTTT
CDR3: CASSLEGGYSNQPQHF

D: TRBD2
size: -
J: TRBJ2-1
V: TRBV7-9
DNA: TGTGCCAGCAGCCCCAGAAGACTAGCCGGAACTTACAATGAGCAGTTCTTC
CDR3: CASSPRRLAGTYNEQFF

D: TRBD1
size: -
J: TRBJ1-1
V: TRBV5-1
DNA: TGCGCCAGCAGCTTGGCCGGGACAGCTATATCCGAAGCTTTCTTT
CDR3: CASSLAGTAISEAFF

D: -
size: -
J: TRBJ1-2
V: TRBV6-5
DNA: TGTGCCAGCAGTTTCGGTGGTGATGGCTACACCTTC
CDR3: CASSFGGDGYTF